One and the same sample provided the 11 T cell receptor beta chains below, sequenced in a study of CD4+ T cells in melanoma. Generated by immunoSEQ multiplex PCR, the TCRdb table keeps only in-frame clones and is missing some. The sample lists some 13,000 clones, over 65% occurring once. Specimen: cells from a culture (not recorded whether cultured in vitro). These receptors were taken from a human donor with melanoma.

The rearrangement joins TRBV2 to TRBJ2-7, with D tentatively TRBD2 (7 bases). The CDR3 totals 14 residues. The V end was cut by 2 bases, the J end by 4 bases, with 12 bases between. Germline V gives CDR1 SNHLY, CDR2 FYNNEI. DNA for the CDR3: TGTGCCAGCAGTGAACGGGGGGCTATGTACGAGCAGTACTTC. Its translation: CASSERGAMYEQYF.

The genes are TRBV5-1 and TRBJ1-1, with a possible D match to TRBD1 (6 bases). CDR1 and CDR2 (germline): SGHRS, YFSETQ. Trimming took off 1 base at V and 11 bases at J, with 18 bases between the two ends. CDR3 length: 14 amino acids. CDR3 sequence (DNA): TGCGCCAGCAGCTTGCTCACTGAGGGGGAGGGGGCTTTCTTT. Encoded protein: CASSLLTEGEGAFF.

This sequence joins TRBV7-8 and TRBJ2-1, with 7 bases that match TRBD1. This CDR3 has 14 amino acids. Per germline, CDR1 SGHVS and CDR2 FQNEAQ. J lost 5 bases, V lost 6 bases, and 7 bases had no gene match. The CDR3 bases are TGTGCCAGCAGAATCGGGACAGTAAACAATGAGCAGTTCTTC. Translating it yields CASRIGTVNNEQFF.

This clone was observed once. The V call is TRBV7-6, the J call TRBJ1-2, with 9 bases fitting TRBD1. From germline, CDR1 is SGHVS and CDR2 FNYEAQ. The CDR3 covers 14 residues. Trimming took 2 bases from V and 7 from J; bases not matched to a gene: 5. The DNA of the CDR3 is TGTGCCAGCAGCTTAACCGGGACAGGGTCTGGCTACACCTTC. Translation gives CASSLTGTGSGYTF.

The sample holds one count of this clone. The gene calls are TRBV5-1 and TRBJ1-2, with 11 bases identical to TRBD1. The CDR3 loop spans 17 amino acids. Looked up from germline, CDR1 is SGHRS and CDR2 is YFSETQ. V dropped 1 base and J dropped 6; count of bases not matched to a gene: 11. The CDR3, as DNA: TGCGCCAGCAGCTTGTCCGGCACCGGGACAGGGGGAGATGGCTACACCTTC. Translating gives CASSLSGTGTGGDGYTF.

The CDR3 sequence: CASRSTSGGPYEQYF. As DNA, the CDR3 is TGTGCCAGCAGATCTACTAGCGGGGGGCCCTACGAGCAGTACTTC. The J gene is TRBJ2-7, the V gene TRBV11-2, with 12 bases matching TRBD2. Germline V gives CDR1 SGHAT, CDR2 FQNNGV. V dropped 6 bases and J dropped 2; count of bases not matched to a gene: 5. CDR3 length equals 15 residues. Combining the CDR3 with reference TRBV11-2 and TRBJ2-7 gives the whole variable domain EAGVAQSPRYKIIEKRQSVAFWCNPISGHATLYWYQQILGQGPKLLIQFQNNGVVDDSQLPKDRFSAERLKGVDSTLKIQPAKLEDSAVYLCASRSTSGGPYEQYFGPGTRLTVT.

The chain has TRBV21-1 and TRBJ2-2; the table gives TRBD1 as D, unverified against the DNA. TRBV21-1 is tagged as a pseudogene. This CDR3 has 15 amino acids. The CDR3 region is CASSTGQSNTGELFF. CDR3 nucleotides: TGTGCCAGCAGCACGGGACAGTCGAACACCGGGGAGCTGTTTTTT.

The V and J genes are TRBV6-5 and TRBJ1-1; 10 nucleotides agree with TRBD1. V lost 4 bases, J lost 4 bases, and 0 bases stayed unmatched. Germline V gene sequence: CDR1 MNHEY, CDR2 SVGAGI. The CDR3 length is 13 residues. This CDR3 reads CASSWDRGTEAFF. CDR3 sequence (DNA): TGTGCCAGCAGTTGGGACAGGGGCACTGAAGCTTTCTTT.

The gene calls are TRBV10-3 and TRBJ2-7; D ambiguous. Germline V gene sequence: CDR1 ENHRY, CDR2 SYGVKD. Trimming left V 8 bases short and J 0 bases short, with 11 bases between. The CDR3 is 13 amino acids. The CDR3 DNA follows: TGTGCCATCCTAAACCAGGCCTCCTACGAGCAGTACTTC. Translation: CAILNQASYEQYF.

The V call is TRBV27, the J call TRBJ1-1; 8 nucleotides line up with TRBD1. CDR3 size: 13 residues. Per germline, CDR1 MNHEY and CDR2 SMNVEV (reference sequence). J was trimmed by 1 base and V by 7 bases; bases with no gene match: 2. CDR3 coding DNA: TGTGCCAGCACGCAGGGGGCGAACACTGAAGCTTTCTTT. This translates into CASTQGANTEAFF.

The V and J genes are TRBV18 and TRBJ2-6, with D possibly TRBD2 on 5 matching bases. Germline V lookup: CDR1 KGHSH, CDR2 LQKENI. Trimming shortened V by 2 bases and J by 4 bases, and 18 bases separated the two germline ends. The CDR3 length is 18 residues. CDR3 DNA: TGTGCCAGCTCACCAGTGGCGGGCCGTTCGGCCGGGGCCAACGTCCTGACTTTC. It translates to CASSPVAGRSAGANVLTF. Looking up the rest from reference TRBV18 and TRBJ2-6 gives the full variable domain: NAGVMQNPRHLVRRRGQEARLRCSPMKGHSHVYWYRQLPEEGLKFMVYLQKENIIDESGMPKERFSAEFPKEGPSILRIQQVVRGDSAAYFCASSPVAGRSAGANVLTFGAGSRLTVL.